These T cell receptor beta chains were read from a single sample in a study of identical twins. TCRdb passed the 5' RACE reads through MiXCR, listing each CDR3 protein once. The sample includes about 200,000 distinct CDR3 sequences, roughly 7.1% of them seen just once. These data are also associated with another study on T cells expressing NK-cell markers.

Sequenced: CD8+ T cells sorted from blood. The receptors come from a woman under 30 in good health. Each CDR3 is given with its conserved first and last residue. D genes are given only for firm matches. Expanded clones get a size class; other rows say once, few or many, or leave the size out.

d_call	cdr3_length	clone_size	j_call	v_call	cdr3_aa	cdr3_nt
TRBD2	15	-	TRBJ2-1	TRBV20-1	CSAVPLAGVSNEQFF	TGCAGTGCAGTCCCTCTTGCGGGAGTCTCGAATGAGCAGTTCTTC
-	16	many	TRBJ2-7	TRBV2	CASQRTGDLLTYEQYF	TGTGCCAGCCAACGGACCGGGGACCTATTAACCTACGAGCAGTACTTC
TRBD1	14	many	TRBJ1-6	TRBV15	CATSGQGDNSPLHF	TGTGCCACCAGCGGACAGGGGGATAATTCACCCCTCCACTTT
-	12	many	TRBJ2-7	TRBV12-3/TRBV12-4	CASSAYSYEQYF	TGTGCCAGCAGCGCCTACAGCTACGAGCAGTACTTC
TRBD1	15	few	TRBJ2-5	TRBV30	CAWSSLQGAGETQYF	TGTGCCTGGAGTTCATTACAGGGGGCCGGGGAGACCCAGTACTTC
-	15	few	TRBJ2-2	TRBV29-1	CSAGVDSANTGELFF	TGCAGCGCCGGGGTGGACAGCGCGAACACCGGGGAGCTGTTTTTT
TRBD1	14	-	TRBJ1-4	TRBV5-5	CASSEGHRGDELFF	TGTGCCAGCAGCGAGGGACACAGGGGGGATGAACTGTTTTTT
TRBD2	14	few	TRBJ2-1	TRBV11-2	CASGLAGGYNEQFF	TGTGCCAGCGGACTAGCGGGGGGATACAATGAGCAGTTCTTC
TRBD1	13	many	TRBJ1-5	TRBV6-2/TRBV6-3	CASRGQGGQPQHF	TGTGCCAGCAGGGGACAGGGCGGGCAGCCCCAGCATTTT
-	14	many	TRBJ2-1	TRBV7-7	CASSPTGTGNEQFF	TGTGCTAGCAGCCCGACCGGGACGGGAAATGAGCAGTTCTTC
TRBD1	17	many	TRBJ1-4	TRBV15	CATSSIKPGQHNEKLFF	TGTGCCACCAGCTCCATAAAACCGGGACAGCATAATGAAAAACTGTTTTTT
TRBD1	12	-	TRBJ1-2	TRBV20-1	CSAGQALYGYTF	TGCAGTGCTGGACAGGCCCTCTATGGCTACACCTTC
TRBD2	14	-	TRBJ2-5	TRBV7-8	CASSLLAGKETQYF	TGTGCCAGCAGCTTACTAGCGGGGAAAGAGACCCAGTACTTC
-	16	-	TRBJ2-6	TRBV9	CASSTQQGTGANVLTF	TGTGCCAGCAGCACCCAACAGGGTACAGGGGCCAACGTCCTGACTTTC
-	12	few	TRBJ2-1	TRBV7-3	CASSYLPNEQFF	TGTGCCAGCAGCTACCTTCCTAATGAGCAGTTCTTC
-	19	-	TRBJ2-7	TRBV3-1	CASSQGLVSGTGGRDEQYF	TGTGCCAGCAGCCAAGGATTGGTATCAGGGACAGGAGGGAGGGACGAGCAGTACTTC
-	10	few	TRBJ1-5	TRBV6-2/TRBV6-3	CASGFSPQHF	TGTGCCAGCGGTTTTTCGCCCCAGCATTTT
-	12	-	TRBJ2-1	TRBV27	CASSSLPDEQFF	TGTGCCAGCAGTTCACTGCCCGATGAGCAGTTCTTC
TRBD1	14	many	TRBJ2-7	TRBV27	CASRATGFLYEQYF	TGTGCCAGCAGGGCGACAGGGTTCCTCTACGAGCAGTACTTC
-	19	few	TRBJ2-1	TRBV27	CASSLGLVGGSSSYNEQFF	TGTGCCAGCAGTTTAGGACTAGTGGGGGGCTCGAGCTCCTACAATGAGCAGTTCTTC
-	13	few	TRBJ2-7	TRBV27	CASTIYPGHEQYF	TGTGCCAGCACCATCTATCCCGGCCACGAGCAGTACTTC
-	14	-	TRBJ1-2	TRBV20-1	CSARDSQGHYGYTF	TGCAGTGCTAGAGATTCACAGGGACACTATGGCTACACCTTC
-	12	-	TRBJ2-7	TRBV12-3/TRBV12-4	CASSSIAYEQYF	TGTGCCAGCAGTTCAATCGCCTACGAGCAGTACTTC
TRBD2	16	many	TRBJ2-7	TRBV29-1	CSVDPGLAGSLVEQYF	TGCAGCGTTGATCCGGGACTAGCGGGCTCCCTGGTCGAGCAGTACTTC
TRBD1	14	few	TRBJ1-2	TRBV11-2	CASSALTGGDGYTF	TGTGCCAGCAGCGCTCTCACAGGGGGCGATGGCTACACCTTC
-	11	-	TRBJ1-2	TRBV7-2	CASSWSLSYTF	TGTGCCAGCAGCTGGAGTCTTAGCTACACCTTC
-	12	many	TRBJ2-3	TRBV12-3/TRBV12-4	CASSLILGREYF	TGTGCCAGCAGTCTTATCCTGGGTAGGGAGTATTTT
TRBD2	16	few	TRBJ2-3	TRBV27	CASSLGRAGASDTQYF	TGTGCCAGCAGTTTGGGACGAGCGGGAGCATCAGATACGCAGTATTTT
-	14	-	TRBJ1-5	TRBV6-1	CASSGGDSNQPQHF	TGTGCCAGCAGTGGTGGCGATAGCAATCAGCCCCAGCATTTT
-	19	many	TRBJ2-7	TRBV6-2/TRBV6-3	CASSSAPGLQTQEAYEQYF	TGTGCCAGCAGTTCGGCTCCGGGACTCCAGACCCAGGAGGCTTACGAGCAGTACTTC
-	21	-	TRBJ2-3	TRBV20-1	CSASPLYRDSQRVEGTDTQYF	TGCAGTGCTAGCCCCCTATACAGGGACTCACAGAGGGTCGAGGGGACAGATACGCAGTATTTT
-	13	many	TRBJ2-7	TRBV27	CASSFYQGYEQYF	TGTGCCAGCAGTTTTTATCAGGGCTACGAGCAGTACTTC
TRBD2	15	few	TRBJ2-1	TRBV9	CASSASGTSYNEQFF	TGTGCCAGCAGCGCCTCCGGGACTAGCTACAATGAGCAGTTCTTC
-	13	many	TRBJ1-2	TRBV6-1	CASSADGPYGYTF	TGTGCCAGCAGCGCGGACGGACCCTATGGCTACACCTTC
-	13	-	TRBJ2-7	TRBV11-2	CASSFPVTYEQYF	TGTGCCAGCAGCTTCCCCGTTACCTACGAGCAGTACTTC
-	13	-	TRBJ2-7	TRBV13	CASSLGRTGEQYF	TGTGCCAGCAGCTTAGGCCGGACGGGGGAGCAGTACTTC
-	13	many	TRBJ2-2	TRBV24-1	CATGGENTGELFF	TGTGCCACCGGGGGAGAGAACACCGGGGAGCTGTTTTTT
-	10	-	TRBJ2-1	TRBV6-2/TRBV6-3	CASRGFHQFF	TGTGCCAGCAGGGGGTTCCATCAGTTCTTC
-	13	few	TRBJ2-1	TRBV12-3/TRBV12-4	CASRDSSYNEQFF	TGTGCCAGCAGAGACAGTTCCTACAATGAGCAGTTCTTC
-	18	many	TRBJ2-1	TRBV15	CATSRDRRLLSTGSEQFF	TGTGCCACCAGCAGAGATCGGCGTCTGCTATCCACGGGGAGTGAGCAGTTCTTC